The clone carrying this TCR beta chain occurred a few times. Its antigen is as yet unknown. TCRdb re-called the 5' RACE reads through MiXCR, storing one row per CDR3 protein. The table lists tens of thousands of distinct CDR3 sequences, approximately 12% of them singletons. V lost 6 bases and J lost 7, with 12 bases in between. The CDR3 covers 13 residues. Germline CDR1 reads LNHDA; CDR2 reads SQIVND (reference sequence). This entry belongs to a study of early T cells in non-severe SARS-CoV-2 infection. Whole-study results and caveats: Matching results from VDJdb favored anti-spike CD8 responses, leaving private and CD4 specificities undetected.

The specimen was whole blood. The chain carries TRBV19 and TRBJ2-2; tentatively, D is TRBD1 (5 bases). This TCR derives from an adult who was a healthcare worker with PCR-confirmed SARS-CoV-2 infection or an uninfected control (not recorded which). The CDR3 DNA is TGTGCCAGTAGACCTAGGACAAGCGGGGAGCTGTTTTTT. Translation gives CASRPRTSGELFF.